What follows are 9 T cell receptor beta chains derived from one specimen sequenced in a study of neurological immune-mediated disorders. TCRdb re-derived calls from the 5' RACE reads in MiXCR, one entry per CDR3 protein. The table records approximately 30,000 distinct CDR3 sequences, around 16% of them present only once. The sample was PBMCs. Receptors were obtained from a man aged 70-80 years in good health.

This clonotype was recorded at least ten times. This chain joins TRBV5-1 and TRBJ2-6, with D tentatively TRBD1 or TRBD2 (5 bases each). Germline V gene lookup returns CDR1 SGHRS and CDR2 YFSETQ. V lost 0 bases to trimming and J lost 2 bases, with 9 bases between them. The CDR3 runs to 16 residues. The CDR3 loop reads CASSLDGGAGANVLTF. DNA of the CDR3: TGCGCCAGCAGCTTGGATGGGGGAGCTGGGGCCAACGTCCTGACTTTC.

In regard to this clonotype: One end of the junction fails to match germline, which may point to a read error. The chain recombines TRBV5-1 with TRBJ2-3; D perhaps matches TRBD1 (6 bases). CDR1 SGHRS and CDR2 YFSETQ come from the germline V gene. The CDR3 runs to 14 residues. In DNA, the CDR3 is TGCGCAAGCAGCCCGCGACAGGGCACAGATACGCAGTATTTT. Translation: CASSPRQGTDTQYF.

This clonotype was detected many times. CDR3 protein: CASSITKINEQFF. Written as DNA, the CDR3 is TGCGCCAGCAGCATCACGAAGATCAATGAGCAGTTCTTC. The chain uses TRBV4-3 and TRBJ2-1; D call uncertain. Per germline, CDR1 LGHNA and CDR2 YSLEER. With 5 bases removed from V and 6 bases from J, the gap between germline ends came to 11 bases. The CDR3 runs to 13 residues.

Ten or more counts support this clonotype. The chain has TRBV14 and TRBJ2-2, with D possibly being TRBD1 (5 bases). Germline assignment: CDR1 SGHDN and CDR2 FVKESK. The V end was cut by 4 bases, the J end by 5 bases, with 17 bases between. This CDR3 is 16 amino acids long. The chain's CDR3 is CASSRLGRDMTGELFF. The CDR3 region has the DNA TGTGCCAGCAGCCGATTGGGGCGTGATATGACCGGGGAGCTGTTTTTT. Full variable domain (remainder filled in from reference TRBV14 and TRBJ2-2): EAGVTQFPSHSVIEKGQTVTLRCDPISGHDNLYWYRRVMGKEIKFLLHFVKESKQDESGMPNNRFLAERTGGTYSTLKVQPAELEDSGVYFCASSRLGRDMTGELFFGEGSRLTVL.

At least ten counts were recorded for this clonotype. V gene TRBV12-3 or TRBV12-4 combines with J gene TRBJ2-3, with 9 bases aligning to TRBD1. Trimming removed 5 bases from V and 4 bases from J; junction bases left unmatched: 4. This CDR3 is built from 14 residues. For the CDR3, the DNA is TGTGCCAGCAGTCCGAGACAGGGGGCAGATACGCAGTATTTT. Protein: CASSPRQGADTQYF.

As concerns this clonotype: This clone may be a read error of a much larger clone one base away. The conserved phenylalanine or tryptophan is not found at the CDR3 terminus, so this likely reflects a read error. The V gene is TRBV12-3 or TRBV12-4, the J gene TRBJ1-2; D is ambiguous. This CDR3 contains 11 residues. Trimming left V 4 bases short and J 8 bases short, with 8 bases between. In DNA, the CDR3 is TGTGCCAGCAGTTACGATTTAGGCTACACCATC. Amino acid sequence: CASSYDLGYTI.

This clonotype was detected ten times or more. The chain joins TRBV9 to TRBJ2-1, with 11 positions matching TRBD2. V was pared by 4 bases and J by 10 bases, with 10 bases of the junction left unmatched. The CDR3 spans 15 residues. Germline assignment: CDR1 SGDLS and CDR2 YYNGEE. CDR3 nucleotide sequence: TGTGCCAGCAGCCCCCCGGGACTAGCGGACCTAGAGCAGTTCTTC. Encoded protein: CASSPPGLADLEQFF.

Many counts were recorded for this clonotype. The J gene is TRBJ1-3, the V gene TRBV10-3; 7 bases are shared with TRBD1. Germline V lookup: CDR1 ENHRY, CDR2 SYGVKD. This CDR3 region has 17 residues. The V segment lost 1 base and the J segment 3 bases; nucleotides outside the gene matches: 9. In DNA form, the CDR3 reads TGTGCCATCAGTGAGTACGGACAGGCGGAGTTTGGAAACACCATATATTTT. Protein sequence: CAISEYGQAEFGNTIYF.

This clonotype was seen ten or more times. The V gene is TRBV15, the J gene TRBJ2-7; D uncertain. V was clipped by 5 bases and J by 3 bases, with 11 bases between them. Germline CDR1 is LNHNV and CDR2 is YYDKDF (reference sequence). CDR3 length: 13 residues. CDR3 sequence: CATSRERSYEQYF. CDR3 DNA sequence: TGTGCCACCAGCCGTGAACGGAGCTACGAGCAGTACTTC.